This T cell receptor (beta chain) was captured in a study of T cell repertoires in aging, cancer and after chemotherapy. Whole-study results and caveats: Untreated cancer patients had significantly lower blood TCR diversity than age-matched healthy donors.

This CDR3 is built from 17 residues. CDR1 is SNHLY and CDR2 is FYNNEI in the germline V gene. Deletions cut 4 bases from V and 5 bases from J, with 23 bases between. Regarding this clonotype: Its antigen remains unidentified.

Amplification of TCR beta used genomic DNA extracted from peripheral blood. Rearranged V-D-J TRB sequences were amplified with a mixed TRB-A/B primer pool. A single record per CDR3 protein comes from TCRdb applying MiXCR to the multiplex PCR reads. The sample lists about 9,600 distinct CDR3 sequences, 20% to 25% occurring once. V gene TRBV2 combines with J gene TRBJ2-5; tentative D call: TRBD2 (6 bases). Sequencing was carried out using blood. The receptor comes from a human donor in good health. This CDR3 reads CASSGTLARAVFETQYF. CDR3 in DNA: TGTGCCAGCAGTGGGACGCTAGCGCGGGCGGTCTTCGAGACCCAGTACTTC.